This TCR beta chain was sequenced during a study of T cells in Graves' hyperthyroidism and ophthalmopathy. The CDR3 runs to 15 residues. Germline CDR1 and CDR2: MRHNA and SNTAGT. Ten or more counts support this clonotype. An end of the junction differs from the germline gene, which may be a read error. Amplification of TCR beta CDR3 regions was performed using RNA transcripts as template. The study used the HTBI primer set for a first-round RT-PCR of the TCR CDR3. TCRdb reprocessed the multiplex PCR reads with MiXCR, giving one entry per CDR3 protein. In the table there are 360,000 or so distinct CDR3 sequences, approximately 19% of which are singletons.

The receptor was isolated from a woman younger than 35 with Graves' hyperthyroidism. The specimen was blood. The chain employs TRBV6-4 and TRBJ2-3; 8 bases line up with TRBD2. CDR3 in DNA: TGTGTCAGCAGTGACTCAGCGGGGGGCACAGATACGCAGTATTTT. Translating gives CVSSDSAGGTDTQYF.